The rows below give T cell receptor beta chains drawn from one sample of a study of blood T cell repertoires in COVID-19. The protocol was immunoSEQ multiplex PCR, while the TCRdb copy is restricted to in-frame clones and leaves out a portion. The sample consists of hundreds of thousands of clones, about 91% of them appearing once. Material: peripheral blood. Receptors were obtained from a woman aged 30 to 39 with COVID-19, enrolled during active disease. The CDR3 runs from the conserved cysteine through the conserved F or W. The D gene is left open where the match is weak. Rows give clone size only sometimes, using once, few, many, or a class for an expanded clone.

abundance	v_gene	j_gene	d_gene	CDR3nt	CDR3aa
NA	TRBV7-9	TRBJ1-1	NA	TGTGCCAGCAGCGAGACAGGAGTCAACACTGAAGCTTTCTTT	CASSETGVNTEAFF
NA	TRBV24-1	TRBJ1-1	NA	TGTGCCACCACTAAGGGGCCGCGTGACACTGAAGCTTTCTTT	CATTKGPRDTEAFF
NA	TRBV11-3	TRBJ1-1	TRBD1	TGTGCCAGCAGCAGCGGACAGGGAGGGTTCTTT	CASSSGQGGFF
NA	TRBV11-3	TRBJ2-1	TRBD2	TGTGCCAGCAGCTTAGATCTCGCCAGCGGGAGGGGGAATGAGCAGTTCTTC	CASSLDLASGRGNEQFF
NA	TRBV30	TRBJ1-1	NA	TGTGCCTGGAGTGTAACAGAGAACACTGAAGCTTTCTTT	CAWSVTENTEAFF
NA	TRBV7-9	TRBJ1-1	TRBD1	TGTGCCAGCAGCTCAAAGAGGACAGGGGAAGCTTTCTTT	CASSSKRTGEAFF
NA	TRBV27	TRBJ2-1	TRBD1	TGTGCCAGCAGTTTATATGGGCGGGGACAGGGATCCAATGAGCAGTTCTTC	CASSLYGRGQGSNEQFF
few	TRBV5-4	TRBJ1-2	TRBD1	TGTGCCAGCAGCTTCTCCGGGACAGGGGGCTTTGGCTACACCTTC	CASSFSGTGGFGYTF
NA	TRBV6-5	TRBJ2-3	TRBD2	TGTGCCAGCAGCCACCTGGGGAGCGGGGAATATACGCAGTATTTT	CASSHLGSGEYTQYF
NA	TRBV2	TRBJ2-3	TRBD2	TGTGCCAGCTATACGGCGGGGGGGATAACAGATACGCAGTATTTT	CASYTAGGITDTQYF
NA	TRBV18	TRBJ1-5	NA	TGTGCCAGCTCACCGGGGACTCCAAATAGCAATCAGCCCCAGCATTTT	CASSPGTPNSNQPQHF
once	TRBV19	TRBJ2-3	TRBD1	TGTGCCAGTAGTATTGATGGGGACAGGAGTAGGGATACGCAGTATTTT	CASSIDGDRSRDTQYF
NA	TRBV10-3	TRBJ2-3	TRBD2	TGTGCCATCAAAGCGGGGGGGCGTCCAGATACGCAGTATTTT	CAIKAGGRPDTQYF
once	TRBV2	TRBJ2-1	TRBD1	TGTGCCAGCAGTGGCATACAAACCGGGACAGGGGGAATCAATGAGCAGTTCTTC	CASSGIQTGTGGINEQFF
NA	TRBV7-6	TRBJ1-6	NA	TGTGCCAGCAGCCTGCGGCCGGAAAGATTAGGGGATTCACCCCTCCACTTT	CASSLRPERLGDSPLHF
NA	TRBV5-4	TRBJ2-1	NA	TGTGCCAGCAGCTTGGTGAGTAATGAGCAGTTCTTC	CASSLVSNEQFF
NA	TRBV5-1	TRBJ2-7	NA	TGCGCCAGCAGCTTGGTCACGGGGTCAAGCTACGAGCAGTACTTC	CASSLVTGSSYEQYF
NA	TRBV5-4	TRBJ2-1	TRBD2	TGTGCCAGCAGCCCCGGACTAGCGGGACGCAATGAGCAGTTCTTC	CASSPGLAGRNEQFF
NA	TRBV29-1	TRBJ2-7	NA	TGCAGCGTTGATCCAGGGGGAGGCTACGAGCAGTACTTC	CSVDPGGGYEQYF
NA	TRBV7-9	TRBJ2-1	TRBD2	TGTGCCAGCAGCCTCGGGGCGGGAGGGATTAATGAGCAGTTCTTC	CASSLGAGGINEQFF
NA	TRBV18	TRBJ1-2	NA	TGTGCCAGCTCACCGAGGGAGGCAGCCTACTATGGCTACACCTTC	CASSPREAAYYGYTF
NA	TRBV10-3	TRBJ2-1	NA	TGTGCCATCAGTGATCATGGCATTAACTCCTACAATGAGCAGTTCTTC	CAISDHGINSYNEQFF
once	TRBV5-1	TRBJ2-2	NA	TGCGCCAGCAGGCCCGATCGGTACACCGGGGAGCTGTTTTTT	CASRPDRYTGELFF
NA	TRBV7-2	TRBJ1-4	TRBD1	TGTGCCAGCAGCCCCGGGACAGTAAATGAAAAACTGTTTTTT	CASSPGTVNEKLFF
NA	TRBV5-1	TRBJ2-1	NA	TGCGCCAGCAGCTTTGCGGGAAGCTCCTACAATGAGCAGTTCTTC	CASSFAGSSYNEQFF
NA	TRBV9	TRBJ2-6	TRBD1	TGTGCCAGCAGCGCTAGGACAGGGGGCGCTGGGGCCAACGTCCTGACTTTC	CASSARTGGAGANVLTF
NA	TRBV5-5	TRBJ1-1	NA	TGTGCCAGCAGTTGGTCGATTACTGTCATGAACACTGAAGCTTTCTTT	CASSWSITVMNTEAFF
NA	TRBV9	TRBJ2-3	TRBD2	TGTGCCAGCAGCATTAACCCTAGCGGGAGGGCAACAGATACGCAGTATTTT	CASSINPSGRATDTQYF
once	TRBV21-1	TRBJ1-2	NA	TGTGCCAGCAGCCTCCGACAGGGAGCTAACTATGGCTACACCTTC	CASSLRQGANYGYTF
once	TRBV7-9	TRBJ2-5	NA	TGTGCCAGCAGCTTTAGCCCAAAAACAACCCAAGAGACCCAGTACTTC	CASSFSPKTTQETQYF
once	TRBV5-1	TRBJ2-7	NA	TGCGCCAGCCGGGTGGGGCTGAGCTCCTACGAGCAGTACTTC	CASRVGLSSYEQYF
NA	TRBV19	TRBJ1-5	NA	TGTGCCAGTAGGGAGCTCATGAAGGGGAAGAATCAGCCCCAGCATTTT	CASRELMKGKNQPQHF
NA	TRBV11-3	TRBJ1-1	NA	TGTGCCAGCAGCTTAACTAACACTGAAGCTTTCTTT	CASSLTNTEAFF
NA	TRBV19	TRBJ2-3	TRBD1	TGTGCCAGTAGTATTTTACCACAGGGGGTATACACAGATACGCAGTATTTT	CASSILPQGVYTDTQYF
NA	TRBV7-8	TRBJ2-7	TRBD1	TGTGCCAGCAGCTTAGGCAGGGGGCCCTACGAGCAGTACTTC	CASSLGRGPYEQYF
few	TRBV24-1	TRBJ2-3	TRBD2	TGTGCCACCAGTGATGTATGGGAGGGGGTAGCGGGGGGCTACGGGACGCAGTATTTT	CATSDVWEGVAGGYGTQYF
NA	TRBV9	TRBJ2-3	TRBD2	TGTGCCAGCAGCGTTTCCCGGGGGGGCCCCCATGCTACGCAGTATTTT	CASSVSRGGPHATQYF
NA	TRBV11-2	TRBJ2-1	NA	TGTGCCAGCAGCTCCCTAGGGATACGCGGGGTCGTTAATGAGCAGTTCTTC	CASSSLGIRGVVNEQFF
NA	TRBV19	TRBJ2-3	NA	TGTGCCAGTAGATTGGGGAGACTAACCTCTCGTTATAGCACAGATACGCAGTATTTT	CASRLGRLTSRYSTDTQYF
NA	TRBV7-2	TRBJ1-3	NA	TGTGCCAGCAGCTCAACCAGGGGTTACAGTGGAAACACCATATATTTT	CASSSTRGYSGNTIYF
NA	TRBV19	TRBJ1-6	TRBD1	TGTGCCAGTAGTTCCGGGACAGTCTTCTATAATTCACCCCTCCACTTT	CASSSGTVFYNSPLHF
NA	TRBV20-1	TRBJ2-5	TRBD2	TGCAGTGCTAGTTTGAGCGGGGACCTTGAGACCCAGTACTTC	CSASLSGDLETQYF